These 9 T cell receptor beta chains were sequenced from one sample in a study of T cells in Graves' hyperthyroidism and ophthalmopathy (dated by TCRdb to about 2019). Receptors were amplified or captured by multiplex PCR. TCRdb records Illumina HiSeq 2000 as the sequencer. The TCR beta CDR3 regions were amplified from the RNA transcripts. The first round of RT-PCR for the TCR CDR3 was performed with the HTBI primer set and the Qiagen OneStep RT-PCR kit. TCRdb ran its own pipeline on the public reads, namely fastp trimming at Q25 and MiXCR clone calling, and kept in-frame beta chains. CDR3 protein sequences are deduplicated, and each keeps its most common genes and DNA. The sample contains 560,000 or so distinct CDR3 sequences, approximately 44% of them found a single time. The ten largest clones represent about 8.2% of the sample. Sequencing was done on a sample of peripheral blood or thyroid tissue (not recorded which). The receptors shown here come from a woman younger than 30 with Graves' hyperthyroidism. Donor details come from another sample of the same person, matched by shared clones.

With regard to this clonotype: The conserved phenylalanine or tryptophan normally closing the CDR3 is absent here, so this likely arose from a read error. J is TRBJ2-5 and V is TRBV7-2, with a possible D match to TRBD2 (5 bases). The J call may be faulty, since TRBJ2-7 better matches the DNA end. Per the germline V gene, CDR1 is SGHTA and CDR2 is FQGNSA. CDR3 length: 13 amino acids. As DNA, the CDR3 is TGTGCCAGCAGCTCCGTCGGGACCTACGAGCAGTACCTC. Its translation: CASSSVGTYEQYL.

This clonotype showed up just a few times. The chain is built from TRBV24-1 and TRBJ2-2; 11 bases agree with TRBD1. The CDR3 is made up of 15 amino acids. After removal of 7 bases from V and 3 bases from J, the junction contained 3 bases not matched to a gene. Germline assignment: CDR1 KGHDR and CDR2 SFDVKD. The CDR3 spells CATRAGQGDTGELFF. The CDR3 DNA is TGTGCCACCAGAGCGGGACAGGGGGACACCGGGGAGCTGTTTTTT.

This clonotype was detected only once. The V call is TRBV4-2, the J call TRBJ1-3, with a tentative D call TRBD1 (6 bases). The CDR3 is made up of 15 amino acids. V was shortened by 1 base and J by 4 bases, with 11 bases between the two germline ends. Germline V gene lookup returns CDR1 LGHNA and CDR2 YNFKEQ. CDR3 DNA sequence: TGTGCCAGCAGCCAAGTCCGGACAGAAGGAAACACCATATATTTT. Amino acid sequence: CASSQVRTEGNTIYF.

The chain has TRBV5-1 and TRBJ1-1, with TRBD1 identical over 8 bases. Per the germline V gene, CDR1 is SGHRS and CDR2 is YFSETQ. The CDR3 contains 13 residues. With 7 bases clipped from V and 11 bases from J, the junction kept 13 bases outside the gene matches. The CDR3 DNA reads as TGCGCCAGCGGCCACCGGGAGGACAGGGCGGCTTTCTTT. The encoded protein is CASGHREDRAAFF.

This sequence joins TRBV20-1 and TRBJ1-2; a possible D gene is TRBD1 (6 bases). This CDR3 region has 13 residues. Germline V gene data show CDR1 as DFQATT and CDR2 as SNEGSKA (reference sequence). V lost 1 base, J lost 7 bases, and 13 bases lay in between. The CDR3 nucleotides are TGCAGTGCTAGAGTAGGGGGATCGGGTGGCTACACCTTC. It translates to CSARVGGSGGYTF.

V usage is TRBV20-1 and J usage is TRBJ2-2; D is perhaps TRBD1 (6 bases). The CDR3 has 15 amino acids. Trimming cost V 1 base and J 0 bases, with 9 bases left between them. The germline gives CDR1 DFQATT, CDR2 SNEGSKA (reference sequence). CDR3 sequence: CSARGTDSNTGELFF. Here the CDR3 DNA reads TGCAGTGCTAGAGGGACAGATTCGAACACCGGGGAGCTGTTTTTT.

The chain carries TRBV20-1 and TRBJ2-7; 9 bases are a match to TRBD1. The germline gives CDR1 DFQATT, CDR2 SNEGSKA (reference sequence). The CDR3 loop spans 14 amino acids. V dropped 6 bases and J dropped 2; count of bases not matched to a gene: 8. As DNA, the CDR3 is TGCAGTGCCATCCTCCGGGACAGGGCCTACGAGCAGTACTTC. The encoded protein is CSAILRDRAYEQYF.

The rearrangement uses TRBV7-8 and TRBJ1-2; a possible D gene is TRBD1 (6 bases). This CDR3 has 15 residues. The V gene's germline CDR1 is SGHVS and CDR2 FQNEAQ. V lost 4 bases and J 3 bases, leaving 15 bases between the germline ends. Here the CDR3 DNA reads TGTGCCAGCAGCTGGCGGTTATCAGGGGACTATGGCTACACCTTC. Amino acids: CASSWRLSGDYGYTF.

This clonotype has a count of ten or more. J is TRBJ1-2 and V is TRBV2; D is undetermined. The CDR3 is 9 residues long. V dropped 8 bases and J dropped 6 bases, with 4 bases sitting between them. Germline assignment: CDR1 SNHLY and CDR2 FYNNEI. Here the CDR3 DNA reads TGTGCCAGCGAGGATGGCTACACCTTC. As protein: CASEDGYTF.